These T cell receptor beta chains were read from a single sample in a study of shared clonotypes between healthy human individuals. Here immunoSEQ multiplex PCR was the method, and the copy in TCRdb shows in-frame clones only, minus some. This sample carries around 2.1 million clones, roughly 91% of them seen once, and the ten largest clones take more than 1.5%. The sequenced material came from naive CD8+ T cells from PBMCs. These receptors all come from a man aged 18 to 29 in good health. Some clones in this sample may be carry-over from other donors' samples. The CDR3 runs from the conserved cysteine through the conserved F or W. A D gene is named only where the DNA matches it firmly. For some rows the clone size is stated as once, few or many, or as a class when expanded; others skip it.

>-|-|TRBV28|TRBJ2-7
CASSTTKVPFLAYEQYF
TGTGCCAGCAGCACTACTAAGGTCCCCTTCTTAGCGTACGAGCAGTACTTC
>TRBD1|-|TRBV10-3|TRBJ2-6
CAISESSGDRAYYGANVLTF
TGTGCCATCAGTGAGTCGAGCGGCGACAGGGCGTATTACGGGGCCAACGTCCTGACTTTC
>-|-|TRBV19|TRBJ1-1
CASDMGRKGSNTEAFF
TGTGCCAGCGATATGGGCAGGAAAGGATCGAACACTGAAGCTTTCTTT
>-|-|TRBV18|TRBJ2-2
CASSPLERANTGELFF
TGTGCCAGCTCACCGTTAGAGCGGGCGAACACCGGGGAGCTGTTTTTT
>-|few|TRBV9|TRBJ1-1
CASSVEGNPNTEAFF
TGTGCCAGCAGCGTAGAAGGCAATCCGAACACTGAAGCTTTCTTT
>TRBD1|-|TRBV27|TRBJ2-7
CASSLGPGTGYEDEQYF
TGTGCCAGCAGTTTAGGCCCCGGGACAGGATATGAAGACGAGCAGTACTTC
>-|-|TRBV7-9|TRBJ2-7
CASSYREKVISEQYF
TGTGCCAGCAGCTATCGGGAGAAGGTCATCTCCGAGCAGTACTTC
>-|-|TRBV10-3|TRBJ1-5
CAISESTEYSNQPQHF
TGTGCCATCAGTGAGTCGACAGAGTATAGCAATCAGCCCCAGCATTTT
>-|-|TRBV5-1|TRBJ2-7
CASSLDPPTYEQYF
TGCGCCAGCAGCTTGGACCCCCCCACCTACGAGCAGTACTTC
>-|-|TRBV29-1|TRBJ2-5
CSVEGLQETQYF
TGCAGCGTTGAAGGACTACAAGAGACCCAGTACTTC
>-|-|TRBV15|TRBJ2-1
CATSGGIWTGDNEQFF
TGTGCCACCAGCGGTGGAATCTGGACGGGAGACAATGAGCAGTTCTTC
>-|-|TRBV2|TRBJ2-7
CASSGGQYHEQYF
TGTGCCAGCAGTGGAGGACAGTACCACGAGCAGTACTTC
>-|-|TRBV6-1|TRBJ1-1
CASSWDDGPEAFF
TGTGCCAGCAGTTGGGATGACGGTCCTGAAGCTTTCTTT
>-|-|TRBV27|TRBJ2-5
CASSLAPGYQETQYF
TGTGCCAGCAGTTTGGCTCCTGGGTACCAAGAGACCCAGTACTTC
>-|-|TRBV9|TRBJ1-2
CASSVGGRDGYTF
TGTGCCAGCAGCGTAGGGGGTAGGGATGGCTACACCTTC
>TRBD1|once|TRBV6-1|TRBJ1-2
CASSVIKGTGIYGYTF
TGTGCCAGCAGTGTAATAAAAGGGACAGGGATCTATGGCTACACCTTC
>-|-|TRBV30|TRBJ2-1
CAWSAEPYNEQFF
TGTGCCTGGTCGGCAGAGCCCTACAATGAGCAGTTCTTC
>-|once|TRBV2|TRBJ2-7
CAILDYQSSYEQYF
TGTGCCATACTCGACTACCAAAGCTCCTACGAGCAGTACTTC
>-|-|TRBV7-9|TRBJ1-3
CASSPEGLLDGNTIYF
TGTGCCAGCAGCCCCGAAGGGCTGCTAGACGGAAACACCATATATTTT
>-|once|TRBV27|TRBJ2-7
CASSLGGQGYEQYF
TGTGCCAGCAGTTTGGGGGGGCAGGGTTACGAGCAGTACTTC
>TRBD2|-|TRBV9|TRBJ2-1
CASSPSGSYNEQFF
TGTGCCAGCAGCCCTAGCGGGAGTTACAATGAGCAGTTCTTC
>-|-|TRBV20-1|TRBJ1-1
CSATENTEAFF
TGCAGTGCCACGGAGAACACTGAAGCTTTCTTT
>TRBD2|few|TRBV6-4|TRBJ2-1
CASSDRAGGINEQFF
TGTGCCAGCAGTGATAGAGCGGGAGGGATCAATGAGCAGTTCTTC
>-|once|TRBV30|TRBJ1-1
CAWTGGYTEAFF
TGTGCCTGGACCGGGGGCTACACTGAAGCTTTCTTT
>TRBD1|-|TRBV28|TRBJ2-3
CASSWAPGQGPISRDTQYF
TGTGCCAGCAGTTGGGCCCCCGGACAGGGCCCTATCTCGAGGGATACGCAGTATTTT
>-|-|TRBV7-9|TRBJ1-1
CASSSGPNTEAFF
TGTGCCAGCAGCTCAGGCCCGAACACTGAAGCTTTCTTT
>TRBD1|-|TRBV28|TRBJ1-5
CASDPGTVSNQPQHF
TGTGCCAGCGACCCCGGGACAGTTAGCAATCAGCCCCAGCATTTT
>-|once|TRBV27|TRBJ1-1
CASSLGWSSEAFF
TGTGCCAGCAGCCTGGGGTGGTCATCTGAAGCTTTCTTT